These 4 T cell receptor beta chains originate from one sample sequenced in a study of blood T cell repertoires in COVID-19 (dated by TCRdb to the early 2020s). Library preparation was by the immunoSEQ multiplex PCR assay. This immuneACCESS table, as held by TCRdb, lists in-frame sequences with V and J called but not all clones. Of the missing ones, under half trace to an unresolved V gene in checked studies; the others have no known cause. The sample yields 15,000 or so clones; 80% to 90% were counted once. Roughly 15% of the sample is held by the ten biggest clonotypes. The sequenced sample was peripheral blood. Every receptor here comes from a man aged 50 to 60 with active COVID-19.

The chain is built from TRBV2 and TRBJ2-6, with D perhaps TRBD1 (6 bases). CDR3 length equals 15 residues. Germline V gives CDR1 SNHLY, CDR2 FYNNEI. V dropped 7 bases and J dropped 3 bases, with 13 bases sitting between them. The CDR3 coding sequence is TGTGCCAGCAAACTAACAGGGAGTGGGGCCAACGTCCTGACTTTC. Amino acid sequence: CASKLTGSGANVLTF.

The rearrangement uses TRBV28 and TRBJ1-5; D gene uncertain. From germline, CDR1 is MDHEN and CDR2 SYDVKM. This CDR3 is 15 amino acids long. Trimming took 1 base from V and 0 from J, leaving 7 bases between them. CDR3 loop: CASSLYRYSNQPQHF. Written as DNA, the CDR3 is TGTGCCAGCAGTTTATACAGATATAGCAATCAGCCCCAGCATTTT.

Only one count was recorded for this clone. The V and J genes are TRBV15 and TRBJ1-4; D is unresolved. V lost 5 bases, J lost 5 bases, and 6 bases lay in between. Germline CDR1 and CDR2: LNHNV and YYDKDF (reference sequence). The CDR3 extends over 12 amino acids. CDR3 bases: TGTGCCACCAGCCCGAGAAATGAAAAACTGTTTTTT. Translated, it gives CATSPRNEKLFF.

The V call is TRBV19, the J call TRBJ2-1, with TRBD2 matching 7 bases. The J segment lost 2 bases and the V segment lost 5 bases, leaving 6 bases of the junction unmatched. The germline CDR1 and CDR2 sequences are LNHDA and SQIVND (reference sequence). CDR3 length: 15 residues. CDR3 DNA: TGTGCCAGTAGTTCAGGCGGGAGTCCCTACAATGAGCAGTTCTTC. Encoded protein: CASSSGGSPYNEQFF. The entire variable domain, with the rest obtained from reference TRBV19 and TRBJ2-1, is as follows: DGGITQSPKYLFRKEGQNVTLSCEQNLNHDAMYWYRQDPGQGLRLIYYSQIVNDFQKGDIAEGYSVSREKKESFPLTVTSAQKNPTAFYLCASSSGGSPYNEQFFGPGTRLTVL.